Below are 7 T cell receptor beta chains sequenced from a single sample in a study of chemoradiotherapy in HPV16-positive cancers. Clones were read by immunoSEQ multiplex PCR, and TCRdb kept only the in-frame ones, dropping some. The data contain approximately 13,000 clones, 85% to 90% of them seen just once; the ten biggest clones take up over 20%. Sequenced here: blood, sampled from a patient who underwent chemoradiotherapy. The source of these receptors is a human donor with HPV-associated anogenital cancer.

This clone was counted a single time. V and J are TRBV27 and TRBJ1-6; 7 bases line up with TRBD1. V was clipped by 5 bases and J by 8 bases; unmatched bases: 6. The germline V gene has CDR1 MNHEY and CDR2 SMNVEV (reference sequence). The CDR3 loop spans 14 amino acids. In DNA, the CDR3 is TGTGCCAGCAGTCGAGGGGGCACCTATTCACCCCTCCACTTT. It codes for CASSRGGTYSPLHF.

The chain combines TRBV2 with TRBJ2-1; no definite D call. CDR3 length: 12 residues. V lost 8 bases, J lost 4 bases, and 9 bases lay in between. The germline V gene has CDR1 SNHLY and CDR2 FYNNEI. In DNA, the CDR3 is TGTGCCAGCCAGATACAGTACAATGAGCAGTTCTTC. It is translated as CASQIQYNEQFF.

This clone is labeled as large (0.1 to 1%). The V and J genes are TRBV7-9 and TRBJ1-3; perhaps TRBD1 as D (5 bases). The CDR3 sequence is 15 residues long. The ends were cut back, 7 bases at V and 1 base at J, with 14 bases in the middle. Germline CDR1 reads SEHNR; CDR2 reads FQNEAQ (reference sequence). CDR3 amino acids: CASTFSGASGNTIYF. The CDR3 region has the DNA TGTGCCAGCACCTTCTCTGGGGCGTCTGGAAACACCATATATTTT.

This chain uses TRBV6-5 with TRBJ1-2; D is unresolved. The CDR3 spans 11 residues. In germline, CDR1 is MNHEY, CDR2 SVGAGI. V lost 8 bases, J lost 3 bases, and 7 bases lay in between. Here the CDR3 reads CASGPYYGYTF. CDR3 nucleotides: TGTGCCAGCGGTCCTTACTATGGCTACACCTTC.

The rearrangement uses TRBV18 and TRBJ2-7; 9 nucleotides line up with TRBD2. CDR3 length: 15 residues. V shed 0 bases and J 2 bases; nucleotides not matched to a gene: 2. CDR1 KGHSH and CDR2 LQKENI come from the germline V gene. The CDR3: CASSPPSGGPYEQYF. DNA for the CDR3: TGTGCCAGCTCACCACCAAGCGGGGGGCCCTACGAGCAGTACTTC.

The gene calls are TRBV9 and TRBJ2-7, with 11 bases matching TRBD2. Germline V gene lookup returns CDR1 SGDLS and CDR2 YYNGEE. The CDR3 is 18 amino acids. V trimming: 2 bases; J trimming: 0 bases; junction bases outside the gene matches: 10. This chain's CDR3 is CASSVPSGRPSSSYEQYF. CDR3 in DNA: TGTGCCAGCAGCGTCCCTAGCGGGAGGCCCTCAAGCTCCTACGAGCAGTACTTC. Drawing the rest from reference TRBV9 and TRBJ2-7, the complete variable domain is DSGVTQTPKHLITATGQRVTLRCSPRSGDLSVYWYQQSLDQGLQFLIQYYNGEERAKGNILERFSAQQFPDLHSELNLSSLELGDSALYFCASSVPSGRPSSSYEQYFGPGTRLTVT.

V usage is TRBV2 and J usage is TRBJ2-6; D might be TRBD1 or TRBD2, each matching 5 bases. CDR1 is SNHLY, CDR2 FYNNEI, per germline. CDR3 length: 16 residues. Trimming left V 5 bases short and J 0 bases short, with 11 bases between. CDR3 sequence reads: CASSWDGRSGANVLTF. CDR3 coding DNA: TGTGCCAGCAGTTGGGACGGCCGCTCTGGGGCCAACGTCCTGACTTTC.